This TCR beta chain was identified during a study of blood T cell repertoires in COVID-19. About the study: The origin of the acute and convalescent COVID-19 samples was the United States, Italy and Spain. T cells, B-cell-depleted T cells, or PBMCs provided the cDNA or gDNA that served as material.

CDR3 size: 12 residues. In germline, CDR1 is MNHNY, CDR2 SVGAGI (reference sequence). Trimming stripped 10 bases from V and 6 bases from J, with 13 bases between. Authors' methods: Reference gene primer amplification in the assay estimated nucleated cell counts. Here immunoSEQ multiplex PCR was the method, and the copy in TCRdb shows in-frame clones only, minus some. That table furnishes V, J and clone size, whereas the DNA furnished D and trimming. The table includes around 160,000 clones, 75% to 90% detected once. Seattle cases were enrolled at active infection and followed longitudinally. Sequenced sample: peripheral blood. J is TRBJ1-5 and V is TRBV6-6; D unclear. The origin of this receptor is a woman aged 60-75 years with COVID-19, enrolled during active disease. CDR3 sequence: CATYLSGQPQHF. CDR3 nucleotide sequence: TGTGCCACCTACCTTTCCGGTCAGCCCCAGCATTTT.